A single sample gave rise to the 31 T cell receptor beta chains below, sequenced in a study of post-analysis software for immune sequencing data. No antigen is known for these receptors. Study findings and constraints: A handful of TRBV segments were significantly more frequent in patients than in controls. TRBV5-6, TRBV5-1 and TRBV20-1 were among these segments.

Researchers reported that TCR beta cDNA libraries carried unique molecular identifiers. Each CDR3 protein is one row after TCRdb ran MiXCR on the PCR reads. The profile shows some 800,000 distinct CDR3 sequences, under 60% of them singletons. Sequencing used blood. The source of these receptors is a girl between 5 and 17 years old with multiple sclerosis.

This clonotype was observed a few times. J is TRBJ1-5 and V is TRBV21-1; the listed D gene, TRBD1, was not tested against the DNA. TRBV21-1 is marked as a pseudogene. This CDR3 contains 16 residues. The CDR3 protein is CASSKGEGRSNQPQHF. CDR3 DNA: TGTGCCAGCAGCAAAGGAGAGGGACGGAGCAATCAGCCCCAGCATTTT.

The V gene is TRBV12-3 or TRBV12-4, the J gene TRBJ2-4; D not certain. Matching the DNA end better, TRBJ2-7 makes the J call doubtful. The length of the CDR3 is 13 residues. The CDR3 nucleotides read TGTGCCAGCAGTTTAGGCCTGGGTAACGAGCAGTACTTC. This codes for CASSLGLGNEQYF.

This clonotype was picked up a small number of times. The rearrangement links TRBV4-1 to TRBJ2-1, with 16 bases lining up with TRBD2. Germline CDR1 MGHRA, CDR2 YSYEKL. Trimming cost V 0 bases and J 3 bases; bases outside gene matches: 14. CDR3 length: 22 amino acids. The CDR3 sequence is CASSQEGNTGTSGRAGYNEQFF. The DNA of the CDR3 is TGCGCCAGCAGCCAAGAAGGGAACACCGGGACTAGCGGGAGGGCCGGCTACAATGAGCAGTTCTTC.

Comments on this clonotype: At one end, the junction sequence differs from germline, possibly due to a read error. The rearrangement joins TRBV24-1 to TRBJ1-1; D gene ambiguous. The CDR3 has 14 amino acids. Germline V gene lookup returns CDR1 KGHDR and CDR2 SFDVKD. DNA for the CDR3: TGTGCCACCAGTGGACCCGGAATGAACATTGAAGCTTTCTTT. Protein: CATSGPGMNIEAFF.

This clonotype was observed a handful of times. The rearrangement links TRBV7-2 to TRBJ2-7, with TRBD2 as a possible D gene (6 bases). V lost 5 bases and J lost 2, with 28 bases in between. Germline loops: CDR1 SGHTA, CDR2 FQGNSA. The CDR3 runs 19 residues. The CDR3 DNA reads as TGTGCCAGCAGCCACCTTGAATTTCGGGACTCAATGTTCGCCTACGAGCAGTACTTC. This codes for CASSHLEFRDSMFAYEQYF.

In this sample, this clonotype turned up a few times. V is TRBV15 and J is TRBJ2-1; 9 bases agree with TRBD1. V lost 5 bases to trimming and J lost 0 bases; unmatched junction nucleotides: 5. In germline, CDR1 is LNHNV, CDR2 YYDKDF (reference sequence). The CDR3 contains 16 residues. CDR3 nucleotide sequence: TGTGCCACCAGCCGGGACAGGGCAAGCTCCTACAATGAGCAGTTCTTC. Translation: CATSRDRASSYNEQFF.

This clonotype was counted at least ten times. The rearrangement joins TRBV27 to TRBJ2-1, with TRBD2 matching over 9 bases. CDR3 length equals 12 residues. V shed 7 bases and J 8 bases; nucleotides not matched to a gene: 3. Germline V lookup: CDR1 MNHEY, CDR2 SMNVEV (reference sequence). The CDR3 protein is CASTSGIDEQFF. The CDR3 coding sequence is TGTGCCAGCACTAGCGGGATAGATGAGCAGTTCTTC.

The chain employs TRBV7-8 and TRBJ1-2, with D possibly being TRBD1 (6 bases). Germline CDR1 SGHVS, CDR2 FQNEAQ. V gave up 4 bases and J gave up 8 bases, with 11 bases separating them. CDR3 length: 12 residues. DNA for the CDR3: TGTGCCAGCAGCTCCGGGACATTAGGCTACACCTTC. The encoded protein is CASSSGTLGYTF.

V gene TRBV12-3 or TRBV12-4 combines with J gene TRBJ1-1; TRBD1 matches 7 bases. CDR3 length: 16 residues. J was trimmed by 1 base and V by 6 bases; bases with no gene match: 11. CDR3: CASSRHTGAGNTEAFF. Here the CDR3 DNA reads TGTGCCAGCAGCCGACACACAGGGGCGGGGAACACTGAAGCTTTCTTT.

The rearrangement uses TRBV12-3 or TRBV12-4 and TRBJ2-5; perhaps D is TRBD1 or TRBD2 (5 bases each). The CDR3 contains 14 residues. Trimming took off 6 bases at V and 2 bases at J, with 13 bases between the two ends. The CDR3 nucleotides read TGTGCCAGCAGACCGGGACCCCAACAAGAGACCCAGTACTTC. Amino acids: CASRPGPQQETQYF.

Here the CDR3 reads CASSGVESNQPQHF. The CDR3 bases are TGTGCCAGCAGTGGGGTAGAGAGCAATCAGCCCCAGCATTTT. The chain links TRBV25-1 to TRBJ1-5; D is ambiguous. The CDR3 has 14 amino acids. The germline CDR1 and CDR2 sequences are MGHDK and SYGVNS. Between the trimmed V and J ends, which lost 4 bases and 1 base, there was a span of 8 bases.

Comment on this clonotype: A junction boundary mismatches the germline segment, possibly from a read error. The V gene is TRBV28, the J gene TRBJ2-6; D is perhaps TRBD1 (5 bases). The CDR3 has 19 amino acids. Per germline, CDR1 MDHEN and CDR2 SYDVKM. The CDR3 reads CASSWSGVRILSGASVLTF. The CDR3 nucleotides read TGTGCCAGCAGTTGGTCCGGTGTGCGAATCCTCTCTGGGGCCAGCGTCCTGACTTTC.

The gene calls are TRBV18 and TRBJ2-7, with unresolved D. There are 13 residues in the CDR3. Germline V gene lookup returns CDR1 KGHSH and CDR2 LQKENI. Trimming pared 6 bases from V and 1 base from J, leaving 10 bases between. CDR3 sequence: CASSHIRSYEQYF. CDR3 coding DNA: TGTGCCAGCTCCCATATTAGGTCCTACGAGCAGTACTTC.

The rearrangement links TRBV12-3 or TRBV12-4 to TRBJ2-3, with D perhaps matching TRBD2 (6 bases). The CDR3 length is 13 residues. Deletions cut 8 bases from V and 0 bases from J, with 9 bases between. The DNA of the CDR3 is TGTGCCAGCCGGGACTTTAGCACAGATACGCAGTATTTT. It encodes CASRDFSTDTQYF.

This clonotype was observed a handful of times. The chain couples TRBV10-3 to TRBJ1-5; 7 positions match TRBD1. CDR3 size: 16 residues. The germline CDR1 and CDR2 sequences are ENHRY and SYGVKD. V shed 2 bases, J shed 3 bases, and the junction held 7 bases outside the gene matches. CDR3 nucleotides: TGTGCCATCAGTGAGAGGGGTCAGGGGGACAATCAGCCCCAGCATTTT. Protein: CAISERGQGDNQPQHF.

This sequence joins TRBV20-1 and TRBJ2-5; D might be TRBD2 (6 bases). The V gene lost 6 bases and the J gene lost 1 base, with 12 bases spanning the gap. Per germline, CDR1 DFQATT and CDR2 SNEGSKA (reference sequence). The CDR3 is 13 amino acids. CDR3 residues: CSATRRGQETQYF. DNA for the CDR3: TGCAGTGCCACCCGGAGGGGCCAAGAGACCCAGTACTTC.

This clonotype was detected a few times. The rearrangement links TRBV2 to TRBJ2-5; 10 bases fit TRBD2. The CDR3 totals 16 residues. The J segment lost 5 bases and the V segment lost 5 bases, leaving 11 bases of the junction unmatched. Germline CDR1 and CDR2: SNHLY and FYNNEI. The CDR3 coding sequence is TGTGCCAGCAGTCCATCCCTAGCGGGAGAATGGGAGACCCAGTACTTC. Translated: CASSPSLAGEWETQYF. The full variable domain, completed using reference TRBV2 and TRBJ2-5, is EPEVTQTPSHQVTQMGQEVILRCVPISNHLYFYWYRQILGQKVEFLVSFYNNEISEKSEIFDDQFSVERPDGSNFTLKIRSTKLEDSAMYFCASSPSLAGEWETQYFGPGTRLLVL.

The rearrangement uses TRBV6-5 and TRBJ1-6; TRBD1 matches at 8 bases. CDR1 and CDR2 (germline): MNHEY, SVGAGI. This CDR3 has 14 residues. V was pared by 5 bases and J by 8 bases, with 5 bases of the junction left unmatched. Written as DNA, the CDR3 is TGTGCCAGCAGTCGTGGACAGGGCGATTCACCCCTCCACTTT. It translates to CASSRGQGDSPLHF.

This clonotype was seen a few times. This rearrangement joins TRBV5-1 to TRBJ2-3; tentative D call: TRBD1 (5 bases). V was pared by 3 bases and J by 0 bases, with 11 bases between. This CDR3 has 15 amino acids. Germline V CDR1 and CDR2: SGHRS, YFSETQ. CDR3 sequence reads: CASSSGLMSTDTQYF. The CDR3, as DNA: TGCGCCAGCAGCTCAGGGTTAATGAGCACAGATACGCAGTATTTT.

The rearrangement links TRBV9 to TRBJ2-7; a possible D gene is TRBD2 (5 bases). Deletions cut 4 bases from V and 3 bases from J, with 17 bases between. This CDR3 contains 15 residues. CDR1 and CDR2 from the germline V gene are SGDLS and YYNGEE. CDR3 in amino acids: CASSPFERTYYEQYF. Here the CDR3 DNA reads TGTGCCAGCAGCCCTTTTGAGCGGACCTACTACGAGCAGTACTTC.

This clonotype occurred a few times. The chain joins TRBV14 to TRBJ2-7; D is uncertain. The end of the DNA is better explained by TRBJ2-5, so the J call may be wrong. Germline CDR1 is SGHDN and CDR2 is FVKESK. The CDR3 is 17 amino acids. CDR3 DNA: TGTGCCAGCAGCCAAGATCCCTCCTCTCCGGGTTACGGGACCCAGTACTTC. This codes for CASSQDPSSPGYGTQYF.

The CDR3 nucleotides read TGCAGTGCTACAAATGAAAACATTCAGTACTTC. This sequence encodes CSATNENIQYF. The V call is TRBV20-1, the J call TRBJ2-4; D gene unclear. V lost 4 bases and J lost 5, with 6 bases in between. Germline CDR1 and CDR2: DFQATT and SNEGSKA (reference sequence). This CDR3 is 11 amino acids long.

V gene TRBV4-3 combines with J gene TRBJ1-1; D remains unclear. The germline V gene encodes CDR1 LGHNA and CDR2 YSLEER. The CDR3 covers 15 residues. V dropped 2 bases and J dropped 0 bases, with 10 bases sitting between them. The chain's CDR3 is CASSQYTALNTEAFF. CDR3 nucleotides: TGCGCCAGCAGCCAATATACCGCCCTGAACACTGAAGCTTTCTTT.

The rearrangement links TRBV20-1 to TRBJ2-3, with unresolved D. CDR1 and CDR2 (germline): DFQATT, SNEGSKA (reference sequence). The CDR3 spans 14 residues. V gave up 3 bases and J gave up 1 base, with 11 bases separating them. The CDR3 loop is CSARDPLGTDTQYF. The CDR3 DNA follows: TGCAGTGCTAGGGACCCGCTCGGCACAGATACGCAGTATTTT.

This clonotype showed up just a few times. The chain couples TRBV10-2 to TRBJ2-3; the match to TRBD2 covers 10 bases. The V gene end was trimmed by 6 bases and the J gene end by 5 bases; junction bases not matched to a gene: 2. Germline CDR1 reads WSHSY; CDR2 reads SAAADI. The CDR3 sequence is 13 residues long. The CDR3 reads CASRLAGEDTQYF. The DNA for the CDR3 is TGCGCCAGCAGGCTAGCGGGAGAAGATACGCAGTATTTT.

This clonotype turned up a few times. The chain couples TRBV6-5 to TRBJ2-7; 10 nucleotides match TRBD1. Germline CDR1 MNHEY, CDR2 SVGAGI. The CDR3 covers 16 residues. With 2 bases clipped from V and 3 bases from J, the junction kept 7 bases outside the gene matches. CDR3 region: CASSYTGTGVLYEQYF. The CDR3 region has the DNA TGTGCCAGCAGTTACACCGGGACAGGGGTCCTCTACGAGCAGTACTTC.

Only a few counts were recorded for this clonotype. This chain uses TRBV3-1 with TRBJ1-2; TRBD1 aligns across 7 bases. After removal of 3 bases from V and 6 bases from J, the junction contained 10 bases not matched to a gene. Germline V gene lookup returns CDR1 LGHDT and CDR2 YNNKEL (reference sequence). The CDR3 extends over 15 amino acids. The CDR3 loop reads CASSHPSQGGHGYTF. The CDR3 region has the DNA TGTGCCAGCAGCCATCCATCTCAAGGGGGCCATGGCTACACCTTC.

V usage is TRBV2 and J usage is TRBJ2-5, with 8 bases that match TRBD1. Looked up from germline, CDR1 is SNHLY and CDR2 is FYNNEI. This CDR3 region has 14 residues. V was clipped by 4 bases and J by 11 bases; unmatched bases: 12. In nucleotides, the CDR3 is TGTGCCAGCAGTGGAGGACAGGGAAGAGGAGAGCAGTACTTC. It is translated as CASSGGQGRGEQYF.

The chain joins TRBV7-2 to TRBJ2-1; either TRBD1 or TRBD2 may fit D (5 bases each). CDR3 size: 14 residues. Trimming left V 3 bases short and J 6 bases short, with 12 bases between. Germline CDR1 SGHTA, CDR2 FQGNSA. Written as DNA, the CDR3 is TGTGCCAGCAGCTTCCAAGGGACCACCAATGAGCAGTTCTTC. Translated: CASSFQGTTNEQFF.

The V call is TRBV7-2, the J call TRBJ2-4; 9 nucleotides line up with TRBD2. V trimming: 5 bases; J trimming: 2 bases; junction bases outside the gene matches: 7. Germline loops: CDR1 SGHTA, CDR2 FQGNSA. CDR3 length: 16 residues. DNA of the CDR3: TGTGCCAGCAGCCCTAGCGGGATTCTTACCAAAAACATTCAGTACTTC. As protein: CASSPSGILTKNIQYF.

V gene TRBV4-3 combines with J gene TRBJ2-7; D is unclear. This CDR3 is built from 13 residues. V lost 0 bases and J 2 bases, leaving 5 bases between the germline ends. CDR1 is LGHNA, CDR2 YSLEER, per germline. The CDR3 DNA reads TGCGCCAGCAGCCAAGAGACCCCCTACGAGCAGTACTTC. Translating gives CASSQETPYEQYF.